A single sample is the source of the 13 T cell receptor beta chains below, sequenced in a study of CD8 T cells in ankylosing spondylitis. Findings and limits, study-wide: A TCR beta motif of under ten highly homologous variants seemed to mark ankylosing spondylitis blood.

MiXCR was run by TCRdb on the 5' RACE reads, yielding one entry per CDR3 protein. The sample gives 700,000 to 850,000 distinct CDR3 sequences, about 12% of which show up once; 0.51% is in the top ten. Antigen specificity for these receptors is unknown. The sample taken for sequencing was blood, either unsorted or a sorted T cell fraction (not recorded which). These receptors were taken from a male donor with ankylosing spondylitis.

V and J are TRBV20-1 and TRBJ2-3; D may be TRBD2 (5 bases). This CDR3 has 14 residues. V was pared by 0 bases and J by 4 bases, with 11 bases between. The germline V gene encodes CDR1 DFQATT and CDR2 SNEGSKA (reference sequence). The CDR3 bases are TGCAGTGCTAGAGATTGGACTTTGGCAGATACGCAGTATTTT. Protein product: CSARDWTLADTQYF.

A few counts support this clonotype. The chain combines TRBV20-1 with TRBJ2-1; tentative D call: TRBD2 (5 bases). The CDR3 spans 14 residues. Per germline, CDR1 DFQATT and CDR2 SNEGSKA (reference sequence). The V end was cut by 6 bases, the J end by 6 bases, with 18 bases between. The CDR3 coding sequence is TGCAGTGCCCCTAAAACTAGAGGTCTCAATGAGCAGTTCTTC. This gives the protein CSAPKTRGLNEQFF.

This clonotype has at least ten counts. One junction end disagrees with the germline gene, perhaps due to a read error. The gene calls are TRBV2 and TRBJ1-1; D possibly corresponds to TRBD1 (5 bases). CDR3 length equals 13 residues. Germline CDR1 and CDR2: SNHLY and FYNNEI. CDR3: CASSRRANTEAFF. CDR3 in DNA: TGCGCCAGCAGCCGCAGGGCGAACACTGAAGCTTTCTTT.

In its sample, this clonotype was seen many times. This chain connects TRBV5-1 to TRBJ1-1; D gene uncertain. CDR3 length equals 13 residues. V lost 7 bases to trimming and J lost 6 bases, with 16 bases between them. Germline V lookup: CDR1 SGHRS, CDR2 YFSETQ. The CDR3 DNA sequence: TGCGCCAGCGGGCAGCCCCACCACGCTGAAGCTTTCTTT. It codes for CASGQPHHAEAFF.

The chain uses TRBV20-1 and TRBJ2-4; tentatively, D is TRBD1 or TRBD2 (5 bases each). CDR3 length: 13 amino acids. The V end was cut by 6 bases, the J end by 0 bases, with 9 bases between. CDR1 is DFQATT, CDR2 SNEGSKA, per germline (reference sequence). CDR3 coding DNA: TGCAGTGCAGGGACGCCAGCCAAAAACATTCAGTACTTC. Protein: CSAGTPAKNIQYF.

The V gene is TRBV5-5, the J gene TRBJ2-4; 10 nucleotides line up with TRBD1. The CDR3 contains 16 residues. The ends lost 4 bases at V and 6 bases at J; junction bases unmatched: 10. Germline values: CDR1 SGHKS, CDR2 YYEKEE (reference sequence). DNA of the CDR3: TGTGCCAGCAGCCCCGCGAGCTGGGACAGGGGAAACATTCAGTACTTC. This gives the protein CASSPASWDRGNIQYF.

This clonotype was detected ten times or more. The V call is TRBV7-2, the J call TRBJ1-1; D is ambiguous. In germline, CDR1 is SGHTA, CDR2 FQGNSA. The CDR3 loop spans 14 amino acids. Trimming took 2 bases from V and 1 from J, leaving 8 bases between them. CDR3 sequence reads: CASSLSRGNTEAFF. As DNA, the CDR3 is TGTGCCAGCAGCTTATCAAGAGGGAACACTGAAGCTTTCTTT.

Many counts were recorded for this clonotype. The V and J genes are TRBV10-3 and TRBJ1-4; D not certain. V lost 3 bases, J lost 8 bases, and 22 bases lay in between. CDR3 length equals 17 residues. Germline V gene lookup returns CDR1 ENHRY and CDR2 SYGVKD. The CDR3, as DNA: TGTGCCATCAGTGAAGCTCGCGCTTTGGAGTTACGGGAAAAACTGTTTTTT. Protein sequence: CAISEARALELREKLFF.

The chain uses TRBV20-1 and TRBJ2-1; 9 nucleotides align to TRBD2. V shed 3 bases, J shed 1 base, and the junction held 4 bases outside the gene matches. Germline-derived CDR1 and CDR2 are DFQATT and SNEGSKA (reference sequence). The CDR3 sequence is 15 residues long. CDR3 in DNA: TGCAGTGCTAGTGCGGGGGGGCTGTCCTACAATGAGCAGTTCTTC. Its translation: CSASAGGLSYNEQFF.

This clonotype was recorded a few times. The chain joins TRBV20-1 to TRBJ1-4; D remains unclear. Trimming removed 7 bases at V and 4 bases at J, with 13 bases between. CDR3 length: 13 residues. Germline lookup yields CDR1 DFQATT and CDR2 SNEGSKA (reference sequence). CDR3 sequence: CSGAGNVNEKLFF. The CDR3 nucleotides are TGCAGTGGGGCTGGGAATGTTAATGAAAAACTGTTTTTT.

There are a few counts of this clonotype. CDR3 sequence: CASSVGGGGTEAFF. CDR3 bases: TGTGCCAGCAGCGTAGGAGGGGGAGGCACTGAAGCTTTCTTT. The chain recombines TRBV9 with TRBJ1-1; D is perhaps TRBD1 (6 bases). Per germline, CDR1 SGDLS and CDR2 YYNGEE. The CDR3 consists of 14 residues. The germline V and J ends were trimmed by 0 bases and 4 bases, with 10 bases remaining between them.

The V gene is TRBV12-3 or TRBV12-4, the J gene TRBJ2-3, with D perhaps TRBD1 or TRBD2 (5 bases each). Trimming took 5 bases from V and 5 from J, leaving 14 bases between them. CDR3 length: 14 residues. CDR3 DNA sequence: TGTGCCAGCAGTCTCCGGGACCAACAAGATACGCAGTATTTT. This encodes CASSLRDQQDTQYF.

This clonotype was seen only a few times. The rearrangement links TRBV4-3 to TRBJ2-2; TRBD1 matches 10 bases. CDR1 is LGHNA, CDR2 YSLEER, per germline. The V segment lost 0 bases and the J segment 3 bases; nucleotides outside the gene matches: 13. The CDR3 consists of 20 residues. CDR3 loop: CASSQDFFYRQGADTGELFF. CDR3 in DNA: TGCGCCAGCAGCCAAGATTTCTTTTATAGACAGGGGGCGGACACCGGGGAGCTGTTTTTT.